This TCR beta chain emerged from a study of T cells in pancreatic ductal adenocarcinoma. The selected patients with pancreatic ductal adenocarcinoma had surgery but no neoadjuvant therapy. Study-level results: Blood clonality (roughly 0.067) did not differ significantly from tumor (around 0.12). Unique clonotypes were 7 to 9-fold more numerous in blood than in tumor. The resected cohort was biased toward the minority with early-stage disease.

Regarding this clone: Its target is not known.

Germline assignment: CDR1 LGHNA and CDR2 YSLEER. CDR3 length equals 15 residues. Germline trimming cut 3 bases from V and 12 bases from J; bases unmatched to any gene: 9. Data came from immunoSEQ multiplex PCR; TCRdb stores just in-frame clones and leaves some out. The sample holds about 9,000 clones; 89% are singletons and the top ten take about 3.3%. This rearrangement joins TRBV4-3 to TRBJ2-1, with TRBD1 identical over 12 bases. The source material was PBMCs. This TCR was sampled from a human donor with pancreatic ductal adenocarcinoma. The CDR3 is CASSHGTGGNRGQFF. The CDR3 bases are TGCGCCAGCAGCCATGGGACAGGGGGCAATAGGGGGCAGTTCTTC.